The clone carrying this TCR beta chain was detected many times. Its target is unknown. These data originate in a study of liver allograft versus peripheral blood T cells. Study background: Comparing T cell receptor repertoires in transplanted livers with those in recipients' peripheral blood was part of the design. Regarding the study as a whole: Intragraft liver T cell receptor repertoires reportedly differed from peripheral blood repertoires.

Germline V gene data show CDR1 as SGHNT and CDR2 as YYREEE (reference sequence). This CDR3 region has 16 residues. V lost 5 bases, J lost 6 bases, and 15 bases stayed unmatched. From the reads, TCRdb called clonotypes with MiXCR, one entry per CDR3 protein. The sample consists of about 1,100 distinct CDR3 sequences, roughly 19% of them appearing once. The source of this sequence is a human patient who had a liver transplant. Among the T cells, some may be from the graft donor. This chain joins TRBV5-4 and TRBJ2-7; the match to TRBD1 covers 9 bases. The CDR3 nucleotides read TGTGCCAGCAGTCCTTTGGAGGGGACAGGGATTGGCGAGCAGTACTTC. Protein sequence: CASSPLEGTGIGEQYF. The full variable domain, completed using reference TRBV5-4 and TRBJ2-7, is ETGVTQSPTHLIKTRGQQVTLRCSSQSGHNTVSWYQQALGQGPQFIFQYYREEENGRGNFPPRFSGLQFPNYSSELNVNALELDDSALYLCASSPLEGTGIGEQYFGPGTRLTVT.